This T cell receptor (beta chain) was sequenced during a study of cytomegalovirus exposure and HLA in healthy donors. Study summary: Researchers found that just over 80% of almost 400 genotyped donors fell within the Caucasian-associated ancestry cluster. Study results and caveats: Researchers catalogued about 150 TCR beta chains as cytomegalovirus-associated. Relative to equally common others, HLA-associated TCR beta chains showed greater clonal expansion in a later analysis. The classifier reportedly diagnosed cytomegalovirus status with high specificity and sensitivity.

PCR employed 60 Vbeta and 13 Jbeta primers. This table comes from immunoSEQ multiplex PCR, and its TCRdb copy is limited to in-frame clones, with some not included. Among approximately 150,000 clones listed, approximately 80% were seen once. Remarks on this clone: Its antigen is unknown.

Per the germline V gene, CDR1 is SEHNR and CDR2 is FQNEAQ (reference sequence). The ends lost 1 base at V and 5 bases at J; junction bases unmatched: 8. The CDR3 runs 16 residues. The gene calls are TRBV7-9 and TRBJ1-5, with 7 bases fitting TRBD1. The sequence was collected from a female donor in good health and CMV-seronegative. Sequences were obtained from PBMCs. CDR3 sequence: CASSLGAGGPHQPQHF. The DNA of the CDR3 is TGTGCCAGCAGCTTAGGGGCAGGGGGACCCCATCAGCCCCAGCATTTT.